Described below is a single T cell receptor (beta chain) sequence and its context. Its antigen remains unidentified. Trimming stripped 0 bases from V and 0 bases from J, with 11 bases between. Per the germline V gene, CDR1 is MGHRA and CDR2 is YSYEKL. This CDR3 has 16 residues. The data are from a study of long-term antiretroviral therapy in people with HIV. General study points: Upon ART, diversity increased but remained lower than transplant donor controls.

Researchers ran immunoSEQ v3.0 at survey level. Only in-frame clones appear in the TCRdb table, and some are missing; sequencing was by immunoSEQ multiplex PCR. The sample lists 30,000 or so clones, roughly 78% seen once, with almost 9.5% in the top ten. The sequence derives from a man between 18 and 29 years old with HIV. The chain uses TRBV4-1 and TRBJ1-2; tentatively, D is TRBD1 (6 bases). The sample consisted of unsorted PBMCs, taken 1.5 years before starting antiretroviral therapy. CDR3 sequence (DNA): TGCGCCAGCAGCCAAGATATAGACAGGACTAACTATGGCTACACCTTC. Translating gives CASSQDIDRTNYGYTF.